Below are 8 T cell receptor beta chains sequenced from a single sample in a study of beta chain features in type 1 diabetes. Whole-study results and caveats: TCRB CDR3s from Type 1 diabetes patients were moderately but significantly shorter in all four CD4+ subsets.

The sequenced template was cDNA made from the entire isolated RNA. Sequenced by immunoSEQ multiplex PCR; TCRdb stores in-frame clones only, minus some. The profile shows roughly 700,000 clones, roughly an eighth of them singletons. The antigens of these receptors remain unknown. Sequencing was performed on naive CD4+ T cells from blood. These receptors originate from a man in his late teens or twenties with type 1 diabetes.

This clone turned up a few times. The DNA of the CDR3 is TGTGCCAGCAGTGCCGGGACAGGCGAAACCTACGAGCAGTACTTC. Amino acids: CASSAGTGETYEQYF. The chain combines TRBV6-1 with TRBJ2-7; 8 bases agree with TRBD1. Germline lookup yields CDR1 MNHNS and CDR2 SASEGT. The CDR3 loop spans 15 amino acids. The V gene end was trimmed by 4 bases and the J gene end by 2 bases; junction bases not matched to a gene: 7.

The J gene is TRBJ2-5, the V gene TRBV30; weak D call: TRBD2 (6 bases). Per germline, CDR1 GTSNPN and CDR2 SVGIG (reference sequence). The CDR3 has 14 amino acids. Trimming pared 3 bases from V and 2 bases from J, leaving 13 bases between. For the CDR3, the DNA is TGTGCCTGGAGGTTCGCCGGGAGTCAAGAGACCCAGTACTTC. It codes for CAWRFAGSQETQYF.

The rearrangement uses TRBV5-1 and TRBJ2-3; TRBD1 might be the D (6 bases). Trimming stripped 2 bases from V and 5 bases from J, with 12 bases between. The CDR3 loop spans 14 amino acids. Germline CDR1 is SGHRS and CDR2 is YFSETQ. CDR3 coding DNA: TGCGCCAGCAGCTTCAGGGGCCTCGGAGATACGCAGTATTTT. It yields the protein CASSFRGLGDTQYF. The whole variable domain, remainder taken from reference TRBV5-1 and TRBJ2-3, is KAGVTQTPRYLIKTRGQQVTLSCSPISGHRSVSWYQQTPGQGLQFLFEYFSETQRNKGNFPGRFSGRQFSNSRSEMNVSTLELGDSALYLCASSFRGLGDTQYFGPGTRLTVL.

This clone appeared a few times. The J gene is TRBJ2-2, the V gene TRBV18; 7 bases agree with TRBD1. The trim removed 3 bases at V and 6 bases at J, leaving 7 bases unmatched. This CDR3 is 15 amino acids long. CDR1 KGHSH and CDR2 LQKENI come from the germline V gene. This CDR3 is CASSPGTGVAGELFF. In DNA, the CDR3 is TGTGCCAGCTCACCGGGCACAGGGGTCGCCGGGGAGCTGTTTTTT.

The J gene is TRBJ2-2, the V gene TRBV5-1; D uncertain. The CDR3 is 13 amino acids. Trimming took 7 bases from V and 0 from J, leaving 7 bases between them. Germline values: CDR1 SGHRS, CDR2 YFSETQ. CDR3 loop: CASGMTNTGELFF. Written as DNA, the CDR3 is TGCGCCAGCGGGATGACGAACACCGGGGAGCTGTTTTTT.

This clone was observed a few times. The chain employs TRBV9 and TRBJ1-3; D unresolved. Germline V gene sequence: CDR1 SGDLS, CDR2 YYNGEE. This CDR3 has 13 residues. V was pared by 3 bases and J by 2 bases, with 6 bases between. The CDR3 is CASSAVAGNTIYF. The CDR3, as DNA: TGTGCCAGCAGCGCGGTGGCTGGAAACACCATATATTTT.

This rearrangement joins TRBV19 to TRBJ2-7; tentatively, D is TRBD2 (5 bases). Germline V gene lookup returns CDR1 LNHDA and CDR2 SQIVND (reference sequence). The CDR3 covers 15 residues. Trimming removed 4 bases at V and 2 bases at J, with 15 bases between. CDR3 nucleotides: TGTGCCAGTAGTAATTTCGGGGTTGGAACCTACGAGCAGTACTTC. Its protein product is CASSNFGVGTYEQYF.

This clone was counted between two and nine times. Other DNA sequences within the sample encode an identical CDR3. The chain is built from TRBV18 and TRBJ2-7; D possibly matches TRBD1 or TRBD2 (5 bases each). The CDR3 has 11 residues. Trimming took 2 bases from V and 6 from J, leaving 5 bases between them. From germline, CDR1 is KGHSH and CDR2 LQKENI. CDR3 nucleotide sequence: TGTGCCAGCTCACCAGGGGGCGAGCAGTACTTC. Translated, it gives CASSPGGEQYF.